This record concerns one TCR beta chain sequence. Its specificity is unknown. This entry belongs to a study of vaccination effects on CD4 cells after COVID-19. The culture ran for approximately nine days before CD4+ T cells were isolated. Two doses of either BNT162b2 or mRNA-1273 were given to each participant. The study, taken as a whole, reports: Clones of infection and vaccine origin contracted markedly late after vaccination.

CDR1 is SGHRS, CDR2 YFSETQ, per germline. The CDR3 contains 13 residues. Between the trimmed V and J ends, which lost 5 bases and 4 bases, there was a span of 12 bases. Sequenced by immunoSEQ multiplex PCR; TCRdb stores in-frame clones only, minus some. The sample consists of tens of thousands of clones, roughly 75% of them appearing once. The starting material was CD4+ T cells from PBMCs cultured without peptide, obtained after COVID-19 vaccination. V gene TRBV5-1 combines with J gene TRBJ1-1; D gene unclear. The sequence derives from a human donor who received a COVID-19 vaccine. DNA for the CDR3: TGCGCCAGCAGTTCCGACGAGGGCACTGAAGCTTTCTTT. This translates into CASSSDEGTEAFF.